This T cell receptor (beta chain) appears in the sequencing data of a study of blood T cell repertoires in COVID-19. At the level of the study: COVID-19 samples from acute and convalescent phases originated in the United States, Italy and Spain. T cells, B-cell-depleted T cells, or PBMCs supplied cDNA or gDNA.

This CDR3 has 14 residues. Trimming removed 4 bases from V and 6 bases from J; junction bases left unmatched: 4. Per the germline V gene, CDR1 is KGHDR and CDR2 is SFDVKD. Repertoires were generated with immunoSEQ multiplex PCR, while TCRdb's copy carries only in-frame clones and drops some. The sample lists around 270,000 clones, 88% occurring once. Sequencing input: peripheral blood. V usage is TRBV24-1 and J usage is TRBJ2-2; TRBD1 matches 7 bases. This TCR was sampled from a man in his sixties who had recovered from COVID-19. CDR3: CATSEGTVPGELFF. CDR3 DNA sequence: TGTGCCACCAGTGAAGGGACAGTTCCCGGGGAGCTGTTTTTT.